Below, 32 T cell receptor beta chains from the same sample are listed, as sequenced in a study of identical twins. TCRdb re-called the 5' RACE reads with MiXCR, one entry per CDR3 protein. The sample lists some 900,000 distinct CDR3 sequences, 9% to 15% seen once, with about 1.5% in the top ten. The same data also went into a second study, on yellow fever vaccine responses in identical twins.

Source material: PBMCs. The receptors shown here come from a woman aged 18-29 years in good health.

The rearrangement joins TRBV6-1 to TRBJ1-2, with D possibly being TRBD1 (5 bases). From germline, CDR1 is MNHNS and CDR2 SASEGT. Between the trimmed V and J ends, which lost 7 bases and 4 bases, there was a span of 19 bases. There are 15 residues in the CDR3. The CDR3 is CASTPDKGRVYGYTF. The CDR3, as DNA: TGTGCCAGCACCCCCGACAAGGGGCGCGTCTATGGCTACACCTTC.

The V call is TRBV27, the J call TRBJ2-1, with D perhaps TRBD2 (6 bases). CDR3 length equals 15 residues. Trimming took 5 bases from V and 5 from J, leaving 16 bases between them. The V gene's germline CDR1 is MNHEY and CDR2 SMNVEV (reference sequence). The DNA for the CDR3 is TGTGCCAGCAGTCCGCTTTGGGGGGAACACAATGAGCAGTTCTTC. It is translated as CASSPLWGEHNEQFF.

The chain combines TRBV7-9 with TRBJ1-4; possibly TRBD1 for D (5 bases). The length of the CDR3 is 15 residues. Germline loops: CDR1 SEHNR, CDR2 FQNEAQ (reference sequence). The V and J ends lost 4 bases and 7 bases respectively, with 16 bases between them. As DNA, the CDR3 is TGTGCCAGCAGCTCTAACAGGCAAGAGACTGAAAAACTGTTTTTT. Residues: CASSSNRQETEKLFF.

The sample holds many counts of this clonotype. The chain is built from TRBV12-3 or TRBV12-4 and TRBJ2-7, with D possibly being TRBD1 or TRBD2 (5 bases each). This CDR3 has 14 amino acids. V was pared by 7 bases and J by 2 bases, with 15 bases between. The chain's CDR3 is CASIGTETPYEQYF. The DNA for the CDR3 is TGTGCCAGCATCGGGACCGAAACTCCCTACGAGCAGTACTTC.

This clonotype was seen repeatedly, ten times or more. This chain joins TRBV6-1 and TRBJ2-3; the D call may be TRBD1 or TRBD2 (5 bases each). The length of the CDR3 is 15 residues. Germline loops: CDR1 MNHNS, CDR2 SASEGT. V dropped 7 bases and J dropped 5 bases, with 19 bases sitting between them. CDR3 protein: CASTPSPARGDTQYF. For the CDR3, the DNA is TGTGCCAGCACCCCTAGTCCAGCGAGGGGAGATACGCAGTATTTT.

This clonotype was observed a few times. In DNA, the CDR3 is TGTGCCATCAGTGAGTCCTTAAACGAGCAGTACTTC. This encodes CAISESLNEQYF. This chain links TRBV10-3 with TRBJ2-7; D uncertain. Per the germline V gene, CDR1 is ENHRY and CDR2 is SYGVKD. The CDR3 length is 12 residues. With 0 bases removed from V and 5 bases from J, the gap between germline ends came to 5 bases.

In this sample, this clonotype turned up a few times. The V and J genes are TRBV28 and TRBJ1-2; D remains ambiguous. In germline, CDR1 is MDHEN, CDR2 SYDVKM. Trimming pared 3 bases from V and 4 bases from J, leaving 12 bases between. This CDR3 comprises 14 residues. In nucleotides, the CDR3 is TGTGCCAGCAGTTTTCCCCAGCGATCCTATGGCTACACCTTC. Translated: CASSFPQRSYGYTF.

There are a few counts of this clonotype. The V gene is TRBV20-1, the J gene TRBJ1-5; no firm D call. The CDR3 spans 15 residues. With 0 bases removed from V and 3 bases from J, the gap between germline ends came to 12 bases. Germline V gene lookup returns CDR1 DFQATT and CDR2 SNEGSKA (reference sequence). CDR3 region: CSARDLTGFNQPQHF. CDR3 coding DNA: TGCAGTGCTAGAGATTTAACGGGCTTCAATCAGCCCCAGCATTTT.

This chain joins TRBV28 and TRBJ2-5; D is unresolved. Germline values: CDR1 MDHEN, CDR2 SYDVKM. The V end lost 3 bases, the J end lost 2 bases, and 10 bases lay between the germline ends. The CDR3 loop spans 14 amino acids. CDR3 protein: CASSFFSDQETQYF. Here the CDR3 DNA reads TGTGCCAGCAGTTTCTTTTCGGATCAAGAGACCCAGTACTTC.

A few counts support this clonotype. CDR3 DNA sequence: TGTGCCAGCAGTGGTCCCCGATTGCTGGGACCCCTCTCCCATGAGCAGTTCTTC. Translated, it gives CASSGPRLLGPLSHEQFF. This chain uses TRBV2 with TRBJ2-1; possibly TRBD1 or TRBD2 for D (5 bases each). Per germline, CDR1 SNHLY and CDR2 FYNNEI. V was pared by 4 bases and J by 8 bases, with 27 bases between. The CDR3 is 18 residues long.

This clonotype was picked up a small number of times. The chain employs TRBV9 and TRBJ1-6; unclear D gene. This CDR3 region has 17 residues. V lost 0 bases, J lost 7 bases, and 17 bases lay in between. Germline V gene sequence: CDR1 SGDLS, CDR2 YYNGEE. The CDR3 region is CASSVASEAVGNSPLHF. The CDR3 coding sequence is TGTGCCAGCAGCGTAGCTTCAGAAGCGGTTGGGAATTCACCCCTCCACTTT.

The gene calls are TRBV4-2 and TRBJ1-1, with D possibly TRBD1 on 5 matching bases. There are 18 residues in the CDR3. Between the trimmed V and J ends, which lost 0 bases and 4 bases, there was a span of 21 bases. In germline, CDR1 is LGHNA, CDR2 YNFKEQ. CDR3 in amino acids: CASSQDSIWSAGGTEAFF. The DNA for the CDR3 is TGTGCCAGCAGCCAAGATTCGATATGGAGTGCCGGGGGCACTGAAGCTTTCTTT.

The V gene is TRBV13, the J gene TRBJ1-1; TRBD1 aligns across 7 bases. The germline gives CDR1 PRHDT, CDR2 FYEKMQ (reference sequence). This CDR3 is 15 amino acids long. The V gene end was trimmed by 4 bases and the J gene end by 4 bases; junction bases not matched to a gene: 9. Here the CDR3 reads CASSSLTGAGTEAFF. In DNA form, the CDR3 reads TGTGCCAGCAGCTCCCTCACAGGGGCGGGCACTGAAGCTTTCTTT.

The table lists this clonotype with a few counts. The chain links TRBV20-1 to TRBJ1-1, with a possible D match to TRBD1 (5 bases). The CDR3 extends over 17 amino acids. CDR1 is DFQATT, CDR2 SNEGSKA, per germline (reference sequence). Trimming shortened V by 3 bases and J by 0 bases, and 20 bases separated the two germline ends. The CDR3 protein is CSASFYWGKSMNTEAFF. The CDR3 DNA is TGCAGTGCTAGCTTTTATTGGGGGAAAAGCATGAACACTGAAGCTTTCTTT.

This clonotype has only a few counts. V usage is TRBV11-1 and J usage is TRBJ2-1, with 8 bases identical to TRBD1. This CDR3 spans 16 amino acids. In germline, CDR1 is SGHAT, CDR2 FQDESV (reference sequence). Unmatched junction bases numbered 7, after V lost 2 bases and J lost 4 bases. The CDR3 loop is CASSLSDTGGYNEQFF. Written as DNA, the CDR3 is TGTGCCAGCAGCTTAAGCGACACAGGGGGGTACAATGAGCAGTTCTTC.

This CDR3 reads CASRIGGNLNTEAFF. CDR3 DNA: TGTGCCAGCAGAATAGGGGGCAACCTGAACACTGAAGCTTTCTTT. V is TRBV12-3 or TRBV12-4 and J is TRBJ1-1; the match to TRBD1 covers 7 bases. Losses at the gene ends were 6 bases for V and 0 bases for J; bases not matched to a gene: 7. This CDR3 contains 15 residues.

This clonotype was detected a few times. The genes are TRBV18 and TRBJ2-3, with 10 positions matching TRBD2. The V segment lost 2 bases and the J segment 5 bases; nucleotides outside the gene matches: 7. CDR3 size: 16 residues. In germline, CDR1 is KGHSH, CDR2 LQKENI. The CDR3 nucleotides read TGTGCCAGCTCACCAATGCTAGCGGGAGCGATAGATACGCAGTATTTT. Residues: CASSPMLAGAIDTQYF.

This chain joins TRBV12-3 or TRBV12-4 and TRBJ2-3; 9 positions agree with TRBD1. The CDR3 totals 14 residues. J lost 2 bases, V lost 6 bases, and 3 bases had no gene match. The CDR3 DNA reads as TGTGCCAGCAGCGGGACAGGGATCACAGATACGCAGTATTTT. Protein product: CASSGTGITDTQYF.

The sample holds many counts of this clonotype. CDR3 coding DNA: TGCAGCGTCAGCCCAGGAGGGGAGACCCAGTACTTC. It codes for CSVSPGGETQYF. This chain links TRBV29-1 with TRBJ2-5; D is perhaps TRBD2 (6 bases). Germline lookup yields CDR1 SQVTM and CDR2 ANQGSEA. The germline V and J ends were trimmed by 6 bases and 5 bases, with 13 bases remaining between them. This CDR3 is 12 amino acids long.

The J gene is TRBJ2-1, the V gene TRBV20-1, with D perhaps TRBD1 or TRBD2 (5 bases each). Trimming left V 5 bases short and J 7 bases short, with 21 bases between. The germline V gene encodes CDR1 DFQATT and CDR2 SNEGSKA (reference sequence). This CDR3 is 15 amino acids long. CDR3 in amino acids: CSASRLGVHWNEQFF. CDR3 DNA: TGCAGTGCTTCGCGACTGGGGGTTCATTGGAATGAGCAGTTCTTC.

V and J are TRBV5-1 and TRBJ2-3; 10 bases fit TRBD2. CDR1 is SGHRS and CDR2 is YFSETQ in the germline V gene. This CDR3 contains 17 residues. V was clipped by 0 bases and J by 4 bases; unmatched bases: 8. CDR3 nucleotide sequence: TGCGCCAGCAGCTTGGAGGGGACTAGCGCGGTCTCAGATACGCAGTATTTT. Its translation is CASSLEGTSAVSDTQYF. The full variable domain, in which reference TRBV5-1 and TRBJ2-3 provide the parts outside the CDR3, is KAGVTQTPRYLIKTRGQQVTLSCSPISGHRSVSWYQQTPGQGLQFLFEYFSETQRNKGNFPGRFSGRQFSNSRSEMNVSTLELGDSALYLCASSLEGTSAVSDTQYFGPGTRLTVL.

This clonotype was recorded many times. The chain carries TRBV15 and TRBJ2-7, with 7 bases fitting TRBD2. The germline V gene encodes CDR1 LNHNV and CDR2 YYDKDF (reference sequence). V dropped 0 bases and J dropped 2; count of bases not matched to a gene: 7. The CDR3 has 16 residues. The CDR3 DNA is TGTGCCACCAGCAGAGAAGGGGACTATTTGGCCTACGAGCAGTACTTC. This gives the protein CATSREGDYLAYEQYF. Full variable domain (missing parts from reference TRBV15 and TRBJ2-7): DAMVIQNPRYQVTQFGKPVTLSCSQTLNHNVMYWYQQKSSQAPKLLFHYYDKDFNNEADTPDNFQSRRPNTSFCFLDIRSPGLGDTAMYLCATSREGDYLAYEQYFGPGTRLTVT.

The genes are TRBV28 and TRBJ1-4; tentative D call: TRBD1 (5 bases). Trimming took off 4 bases at V and 5 bases at J, with 14 bases between the two ends. Germline assignment: CDR1 MDHEN and CDR2 SYDVKM. CDR3 length: 15 amino acids. The CDR3 sequence is CASSSPGAGNEKLFF. The CDR3 nucleotides read TGTGCCAGCAGTTCCCCCGGGGCAGGGAATGAAAAACTGTTTTTT.

The genes are TRBV3-1 and TRBJ2-1; D call uncertain. From germline, CDR1 is LGHDT and CDR2 YNNKEL (reference sequence). V lost 1 base and J lost 9, with 10 bases in between. This CDR3 region has 13 residues. The CDR3: CASSQAIQSEQFF. CDR3 nucleotides: TGTGCCAGCAGCCAAGCGATACAGAGTGAGCAGTTCTTC.

This clonotype was seen repeatedly, ten times or more. The chain recombines TRBV5-5 with TRBJ2-7; weak D call: TRBD2 (5 bases). Trimming shortened V by 0 bases and J by 3 bases, and 10 bases separated the two germline ends. The CDR3 contains 14 residues. Germline V gives CDR1 SGHKS, CDR2 YYEKEE (reference sequence). CDR3: CASSLGAAVYEQYF. As DNA, the CDR3 is TGTGCCAGCAGCTTGGGAGCGGCCGTCTACGAGCAGTACTTC.

In its sample, this clonotype was seen a few times. The chain employs TRBV28 and TRBJ2-1; D gene ambiguous. V gave up 7 bases and J gave up 6 bases, with 10 bases separating them. CDR1 is MDHEN and CDR2 is SYDVKM in the germline V gene. The CDR3 totals 12 residues. CDR3: CASTTFGNEQFF. CDR3 DNA sequence: TGTGCCAGCACCACCTTCGGCAATGAGCAGTTCTTC.

The chain employs TRBV5-4 and TRBJ2-2, with 10 bases fitting TRBD1. The CDR3 consists of 13 residues. V was clipped by 10 bases and J by 6 bases; unmatched bases: 6. CDR1 SGHNT and CDR2 YYREEE come from the germline V gene (reference sequence). In nucleotides, the CDR3 is TGTGCCTTAACCGGGACAGGGGCCGGGGAGCTGTTTTTT. Translated, it gives CALTGTGAGELFF. Filled out from reference TRBV5-4 and TRBJ2-2, the complete variable domain reads ETGVTQSPTHLIKTRGQQVTLRCSSQSGHNTVSWYQQALGQGPQFIFQYYREEENGRGNFPPRFSGLQFPNYSSELNVNALELDDSALYLCALTGTGAGELFFGEGSRLTVL.

This clonotype has a handful of counts. The CDR3 loop reads CASRMSGASTDTQYF. DNA of the CDR3: TGTGCCAGCAGGATGAGCGGGGCTAGCACAGATACGCAGTATTTT. The rearrangement uses TRBV7-3 and TRBJ2-3; 7 nucleotides line up with TRBD2. The CDR3 spans 15 residues. Germline V gene data show CDR1 as SGHTA and CDR2 as FQGTGA. The V gene end was trimmed by 6 bases and the J gene end by 0 bases; junction bases not matched to a gene: 6.

V gene TRBV20-1 combines with J gene TRBJ2-3, with 11 nucleotides matching TRBD2. Germline V gene lookup returns CDR1 DFQATT and CDR2 SNEGSKA (reference sequence). CDR3 length: 15 residues. Unmatched junction bases numbered 6, after V lost 1 base and J lost 6 bases. The CDR3 is CSARGVSGRADTQYF. The CDR3 nucleotides read TGCAGTGCTAGAGGGGTTAGCGGGAGGGCCGATACGCAGTATTTT.

In its sample, this clonotype was seen a few times. This chain connects TRBV7-9 to TRBJ2-7, with 11 nucleotides matching TRBD2. Germline V CDR1 and CDR2: SEHNR, FQNEAQ (reference sequence). CDR3 length: 17 residues. Trimming removed 1 base from V and 2 bases from J; junction bases left unmatched: 7. Here the CDR3 DNA reads TGTGCCAGCAGCTTAGGACTAGCGGGACTCAACCCCTACGAGCAGTACTTC. Its translation is CASSLGLAGLNPYEQYF.

CDR3 in DNA: TGTGCCAGTAGTATGCTCGCCGTGACAGGGCGATCCTACGAGCAGTACTTC. Translation: CASSMLAVTGRSYEQYF. The chain combines TRBV19 with TRBJ2-7; the match to TRBD1 covers 7 bases. CDR1 is LNHDA and CDR2 is SQIVND in the germline V gene (reference sequence). This CDR3 is 17 amino acids long. After removal of 3 bases from V and 1 base from J, the junction contained 12 bases not matched to a gene.

A few counts support this clonotype. The genes are TRBV20-1 and TRBJ2-1, with 7 bases matching TRBD2. J was trimmed by 5 bases and V by 1 base; bases with no gene match: 8. Germline V gene lookup returns CDR1 DFQATT and CDR2 SNEGSKA (reference sequence). This CDR3 has 15 amino acids. CDR3 DNA sequence: TGCAGTGCTAGAGTGGGCGGGAGACTTGACAATGAGCAGTTCTTC. Translation gives CSARVGGRLDNEQFF.